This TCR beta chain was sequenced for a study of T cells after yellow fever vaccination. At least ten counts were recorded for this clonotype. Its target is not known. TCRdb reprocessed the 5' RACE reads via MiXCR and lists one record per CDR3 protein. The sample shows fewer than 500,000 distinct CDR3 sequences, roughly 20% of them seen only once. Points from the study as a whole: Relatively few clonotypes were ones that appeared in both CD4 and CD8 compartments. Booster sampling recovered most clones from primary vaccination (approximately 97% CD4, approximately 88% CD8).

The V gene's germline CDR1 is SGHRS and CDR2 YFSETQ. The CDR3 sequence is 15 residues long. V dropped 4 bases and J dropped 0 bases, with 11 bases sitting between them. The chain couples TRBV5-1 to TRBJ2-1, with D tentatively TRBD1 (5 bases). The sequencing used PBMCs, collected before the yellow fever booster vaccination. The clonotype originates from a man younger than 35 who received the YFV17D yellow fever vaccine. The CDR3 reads CASSLGDSSYNEQFF. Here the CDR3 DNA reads TGCGCCAGCAGCCTAGGAGACAGCTCCTACAATGAGCAGTTCTTC. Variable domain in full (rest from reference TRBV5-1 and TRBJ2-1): KAGVTQTPRYLIKTRGQQVTLSCSPISGHRSVSWYQQTPGQGLQFLFEYFSETQRNKGNFPGRFSGRQFSNSRSEMNVSTLELGDSALYLCASSLGDSSYNEQFFGPGTRLTVL.